This T cell receptor beta chain came from a study of blood T cell repertoires in COVID-19. Whole-study context: Some COVID-19 samples were acute and others convalescent; all came from the United States, Italy and Spain. PBMCs, B-cell-depleted T cells, or T cells were the source of the cDNA or gDNA that made up the material.

Losses at the gene ends were 2 bases for V and 5 bases for J; bases not matched to a gene: 7. The germline V gene has CDR1 SGHTA and CDR2 FQGTGA. The CDR3 loop spans 16 amino acids. As handled by the study authors: It was from reference gene primer amplification that nucleated cell counts were estimated. Sequenced by immunoSEQ multiplex PCR; TCRdb stores in-frame clones only, minus some. The V and J calls and clone size are taken from that table; D and trimming were inferred from the DNA. This table holds 200,000 to 250,000 clones, approximately 90% found once. V is TRBV7-3 and J is TRBJ2-5, with 11 positions matching TRBD2. Sample: peripheral blood. This receptor was identified in a woman between 18 and 30 years old who had recovered from COVID-19. This CDR3 reads CASSLLAGGGTETQYF. The CDR3 DNA sequence: TGTGCCAGCAGCTTATTAGCGGGAGGGGGTACTGAGACCCAGTACTTC.